The source of this T cell receptor (beta chain) is a study of T-cell reconstitution after alpha-beta-depleted transplantation in children. This clonotype was seen only a few times. Its antigen is unknown. CDR1 DFQATT and CDR2 SNEGSKA come from the germline V gene (reference sequence). The J segment lost 3 bases and the V segment lost 1 base, leaving 6 bases of the junction unmatched. The CDR3 loop spans 15 amino acids. Points from the study as a whole: By one year post-transplant, T-cell counts and diversity largely arose from T cells that were newly produced. Expanded graft clones numbering several hundred reportedly gave rise to alpha-beta T cells about two months after transplant. After transplant, high TCRbeta diversity at day 60 in some patients arose from surviving recipient T cells and thymic progenitors.

Unique molecular identifiers were incorporated when the TCRbeta library was constructed. MiXCR was run by TCRdb on the PCR reads, yielding one entry per CDR3 protein. This table has some 550,000 distinct CDR3 sequences, 20% to 25% appearing once. The receptor was derived from a boy younger than two who had a stem cell transplant for acute myeloid leukemia, so the T cells may come from the graft donor. V and J are TRBV20-1 and TRBJ2-3, with 8 bases aligning to TRBD2. This material consisted of PBMCs, mostly from graft donor cells, taken 360 days after TCRalphabeta/CD19-depleted stem cell transplant. The CDR3 nucleotides read TGCAGTGCTAGAGCCCCGGGACTAGGGACAGATACGCAGTATTTT. Amino acids: CSARAPGLGTDTQYF.